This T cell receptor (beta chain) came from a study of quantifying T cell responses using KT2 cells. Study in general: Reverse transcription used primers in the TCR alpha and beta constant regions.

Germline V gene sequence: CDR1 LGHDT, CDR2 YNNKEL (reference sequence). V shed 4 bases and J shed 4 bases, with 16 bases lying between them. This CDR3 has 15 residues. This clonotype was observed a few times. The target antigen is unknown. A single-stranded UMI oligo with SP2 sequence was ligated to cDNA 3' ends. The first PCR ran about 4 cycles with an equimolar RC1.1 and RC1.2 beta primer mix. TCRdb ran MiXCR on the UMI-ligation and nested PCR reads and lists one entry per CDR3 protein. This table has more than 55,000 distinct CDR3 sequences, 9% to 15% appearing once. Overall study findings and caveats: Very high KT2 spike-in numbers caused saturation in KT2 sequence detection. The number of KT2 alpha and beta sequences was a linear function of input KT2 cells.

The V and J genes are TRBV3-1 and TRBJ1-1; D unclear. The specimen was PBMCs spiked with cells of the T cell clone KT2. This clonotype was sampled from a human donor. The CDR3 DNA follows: TGTGCCAGCAGCCCGCTACTCGGGCAGAGCACTGAAGCTTTCTTT. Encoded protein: CASSPLLGQSTEAFF.